This TCR beta chain comes out of a study of T cell changes during pregnancy in multiple sclerosis. V was shortened by 1 base and J by 10 bases, with 14 bases between the two germline ends. This CDR3 has 15 amino acids. Germline lookup yields CDR1 SGHTA and CDR2 FQGNSA. Repertoires were generated with immunoSEQ multiplex PCR, while TCRdb's copy carries only in-frame clones and drops some. The sample records some 100,000 clones, about 92% being singletons. This receptor was identified in a female donor with multiple sclerosis, enrolled in a pregnancy study. The genes are TRBV7-2 and TRBJ1-6; tentatively, D is TRBD1 (6 bases). The material was peripheral blood, obtained after pregnancy. The CDR3 bases are TGTGCCAGCAGCTTAGTGGGCAGGGGAGAATCACCCCTCCACTTT. This sequence encodes CASSLVGRGESPLHF.